Each of the 18 T cell receptor beta chains below was sequenced from the same sample in a study of blood T cell repertoires in COVID-19. Produced via immunoSEQ multiplex PCR; TCRdb's table is partial and in-frame only. This table has under 90,000 clones, 60% to 75% appearing once. Sequencing used peripheral blood. These TCRs come from a man between 50 and 59 years old with active or convalescent COVID-19.

CDR3: CASTPTGGPYEQYF. The CDR3 nucleotides read TGTGCCAGTACTCCGACAGGGGGTCCCTACGAGCAGTACTTC. The gene calls are TRBV19 and TRBJ2-7, with 9 nucleotides matching TRBD1. The CDR3 totals 14 residues. Germline V gene lookup returns CDR1 LNHDA and CDR2 SQIVND (reference sequence). The V gene end was trimmed by 7 bases and the J gene end by 2 bases; junction bases not matched to a gene: 6.

The chain uses TRBV19 and TRBJ1-4, with 9 bases matching TRBD1. Germline trimming cut 4 bases from V and 8 bases from J; bases unmatched to any gene: 5. Germline CDR1 LNHDA, CDR2 SQIVND (reference sequence). This CDR3 comprises 14 residues. The DNA of the CDR3 is TGTGCCAGTAGTAGAGTCGGGACAGGGGAAAAACTGTTTTTT. Translation: CASSRVGTGEKLFF.

This clone is a singleton in its sample. V usage is TRBV29-1 and J usage is TRBJ2-2, with 9 bases lining up with TRBD1. The germline V gene encodes CDR1 SQVTM and CDR2 ANQGSEA. The CDR3 loop spans 16 amino acids. The V gene end was trimmed by 3 bases and the J gene end by 0 bases; junction bases not matched to a gene: 5. DNA of the CDR3: TGCAGCGTTGAGGGACAGGGAAGGACGAACACCGGGGAGCTGTTTTTT. This codes for CSVEGQGRTNTGELFF.

This chain connects TRBV30 to TRBJ2-5; 12 bases match TRBD2. The CDR3 consists of 19 residues. Germline lookup yields CDR1 GTSNPN and CDR2 SVGIG (reference sequence). V lost 1 base, J lost 0 bases, and 12 bases stayed unmatched. This CDR3 is CAWSAFLAGGRVYQETQYF. The CDR3 DNA sequence: TGTGCCTGGAGTGCTTTCCTAGCGGGGGGGCGGGTTTACCAAGAGACCCAGTACTTC.

This clone was detected a few times. CDR3 sequence: CASSFKTATGELFF. CDR3 DNA: TGTGCCAGCAGCTTTAAGACAGCGACCGGGGAGCTGTTTTTT. V and J are TRBV7-3 and TRBJ2-2, with D possibly TRBD1 on 5 matching bases. The CDR3 covers 14 residues. Trimming shortened V by 3 bases and J by 5 bases, and 10 bases separated the two germline ends. The germline V gene encodes CDR1 SGHTA and CDR2 FQGTGA.

This clone came up a few times. The CDR3 nucleotides are TGTGCCAGCAGCTCGATGGGACTAGCGGGGCTCTCATTCCAAGAGACCCAGTACTTC. Protein product: CASSSMGLAGLSFQETQYF. The chain has TRBV7-8 and TRBJ2-5, with TRBD2 matching 13 bases. The CDR3 totals 19 residues. From germline, CDR1 is SGHVS and CDR2 FQNEAQ. The V and J ends lost 4 bases and 1 base, in that order; junction bases with no gene match: 12.

This clone was observed once. The chain joins TRBV24-1 to TRBJ1-5; D is unclear. Trimming removed 1 base at V and 5 bases at J, with 8 bases between. Germline lookup yields CDR1 KGHDR and CDR2 SFDVKD. This CDR3 spans 14 amino acids. DNA of the CDR3: TGTGCCACCAGTGATTTCGGCAGCGATCAGCCCCAGCATTTT. Encoded protein: CATSDFGSDQPQHF.

V gene TRBV5-1 combines with J gene TRBJ2-3; 10 bases match TRBD2. The CDR3 loop spans 16 amino acids. Germline CDR1 SGHRS, CDR2 YFSETQ. V shed 0 bases, J shed 5 bases, and the junction held 6 bases outside the gene matches. The CDR3 sequence is CASSLVSSGGEDTQYF. The CDR3 nucleotides are TGCGCCAGCAGCTTGGTTTCTAGCGGGGGAGAAGATACGCAGTATTTT.

This clone was counted a single time. The V gene is TRBV18, the J gene TRBJ1-2; D remains unclear. Germline V gene lookup returns CDR1 KGHSH and CDR2 LQKENI. CDR3 length equals 16 residues. Trimming took off 3 bases at V and 6 bases at J, with 20 bases between the two ends. In nucleotides, the CDR3 is TGTGCCAGCTCACCCCAACAGAGCCTGAATACCGATGGCTACACCTTC. It yields the protein CASSPQQSLNTDGYTF. The entire variable domain, with the rest obtained from reference TRBV18 and TRBJ1-2, is as follows: NAGVMQNPRHLVRRRGQEARLRCSPMKGHSHVYWYRQLPEEGLKFMVYLQKENIIDESGMPKERFSAEFPKEGPSILRIQQVVRGDSAAYFCASSPQQSLNTDGYTFGSGTRLTVV.

This clone has only one observation. The genes are TRBV14 and TRBJ2-3, with 7 bases lining up with TRBD2. After removal of 6 bases from V and 2 bases from J, the junction contained 5 bases not matched to a gene. Germline CDR1 is SGHDN and CDR2 is FVKESK. This CDR3 comprises 14 residues. CDR3 sequence (DNA): TGTGCCAGCAGTCGGGACTACCCCACAGATACGCAGTATTTT. Its protein is CASSRDYPTDTQYF.

The gene calls are TRBV3-1 (or the pseudogene TRBV3-2) and TRBJ1-4; a possible D gene is TRBD1 (6 bases). The V gene lost 0 bases and the J gene lost 7 bases, with 21 bases spanning the gap. Germline CDR1 is LGHDT and CDR2 is YNNKEL (reference sequence). CDR3 length: 18 residues. In DNA, the CDR3 is TGTGCCAGCAGCCAAGAATCTTTTGCGACAGGTCATGGTGAAAAACTGTTTTTT. It encodes CASSQESFATGHGEKLFF.

The rearrangement links TRBV13 to TRBJ2-3, with D possibly being TRBD2 (6 bases). CDR3 length: 16 amino acids. With 4 bases removed from V and 0 bases from J, the gap between germline ends came to 14 bases. Germline CDR1 PRHDT, CDR2 FYEKMQ (reference sequence). The CDR3, as DNA: TGTGCCAGCAGCTCCAAGCTAGCGTCTAGCACAGATACGCAGTATTTT. Translating it yields CASSSKLASSTDTQYF.

V and J are TRBV19 and TRBJ2-7; possibly TRBD2 for D (5 bases). Germline CDR1 and CDR2: LNHDA and SQIVND (reference sequence). The CDR3 consists of 15 residues. Deletions cut 5 bases from V and 6 bases from J, with 20 bases between. CDR3 DNA: TGTGCCAGTAGTGCAGAGTATAGGACGGCGGGCGAGCAGTACTTC. Translation: CASSAEYRTAGEQYF.

The chain carries TRBV5-5 and TRBJ2-7, with TRBD1 identical over 8 bases. Germline CDR1 reads SGHKS; CDR2 reads YYEKEE (reference sequence). V lost 3 bases, J lost 5 bases, and 10 bases stayed unmatched. This CDR3 has 15 amino acids. In nucleotides, the CDR3 is TGTGCCAGCAGCTACGAGACAGGGGCGACCCACGAGCAGTACTTC. This sequence encodes CASSYETGATHEQYF.

This clone was observed at least ten times. This chain joins TRBV13 and TRBJ1-4, with 8 positions matching TRBD1. CDR1 is PRHDT, CDR2 FYEKMQ, per germline (reference sequence). With V trimmed by 4 bases and J by 8 bases, 9 bases remained unmatched. There are 15 residues in the CDR3. CDR3 sequence: CASSSNRGQGEKLFF. CDR3 DNA: TGTGCCAGCAGCTCGAACCGCGGACAGGGAGAAAAACTGTTTTTT.

This CDR3 reads CASSKGLYITGELFF. CDR3 nucleotide sequence: TGTGCCAGCAGTAAAGGACTCTACATCACCGGGGAGCTGTTTTTT. The chain carries TRBV27 and TRBJ2-2; D is perhaps TRBD2 (5 bases). CDR3 length: 15 amino acids. V was pared by 5 bases and J by 4 bases, with 14 bases between. CDR1 is MNHEY and CDR2 is SMNVEV in the germline V gene (reference sequence).

This chain uses TRBV5-6 with TRBJ2-6; 7 bases align to TRBD1. The CDR3 is 15 amino acids. The germline gives CDR1 SGHDT, CDR2 YYEEEE. Trimming removed 4 bases from V and 1 base from J; junction bases left unmatched: 2. In DNA form, the CDR3 reads TGTGCCAGCAGCGCGGACAGGTCTGGGGCCAACGTCCTGACTTTC. The encoded protein is CASSADRSGANVLTF. The full variable domain, rest sourced from reference TRBV5-6 and TRBJ2-6, is DAGVTQSPTHLIKTRGQQVTLRCSPKSGHDTVSWYQQALGQGPQFIFQYYEEEERQRGNFPDRFSGHQFPNYSSELNVNALLLGDSALYLCASSADRSGANVLTFGAGSRLTVL.

This sequence joins TRBV6-5 and TRBJ1-2; tentatively, D is TRBD1 (6 bases). Germline V gene lookup returns CDR1 MNHEY and CDR2 SVGAGI. V lost 2 bases and J 8 bases, leaving 18 bases between the germline ends. The CDR3 totals 15 residues. CDR3 in amino acids: CASSYPSAHRDGYTF. The DNA of the CDR3 is TGTGCCAGCAGTTACCCCTCGGCCCACAGGGACGGCTACACCTTC.